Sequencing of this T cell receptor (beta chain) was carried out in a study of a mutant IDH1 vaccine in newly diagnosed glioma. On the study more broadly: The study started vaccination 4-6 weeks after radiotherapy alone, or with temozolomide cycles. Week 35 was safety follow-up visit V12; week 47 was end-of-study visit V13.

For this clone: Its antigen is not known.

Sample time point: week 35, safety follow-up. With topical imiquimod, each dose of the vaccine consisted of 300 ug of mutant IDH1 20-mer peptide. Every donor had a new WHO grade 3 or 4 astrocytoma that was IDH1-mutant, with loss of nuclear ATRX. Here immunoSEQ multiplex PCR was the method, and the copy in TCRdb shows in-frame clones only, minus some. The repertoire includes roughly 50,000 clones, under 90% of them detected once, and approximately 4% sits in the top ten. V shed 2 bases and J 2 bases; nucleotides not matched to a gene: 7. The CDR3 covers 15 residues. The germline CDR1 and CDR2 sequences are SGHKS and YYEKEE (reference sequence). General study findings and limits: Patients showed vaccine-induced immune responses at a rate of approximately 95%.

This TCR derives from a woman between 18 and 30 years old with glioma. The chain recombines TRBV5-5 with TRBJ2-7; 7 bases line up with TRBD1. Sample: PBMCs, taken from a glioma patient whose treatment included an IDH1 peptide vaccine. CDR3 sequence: CASSFPGTEAYEQYF. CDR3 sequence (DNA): TGTGCCAGCAGCTTTCCCGGGACAGAGGCCTACGAGCAGTACTTC.